Below are 8 T cell receptor gamma chains sequenced from a single sample in a study of Vδ1+ human thymocytes. The template was reverse-transcribed extracted RNA. The CDR3 regions were amplified by multiplex PCR from V-gene primers to a constant-region primer. TCRdb fed the multiplex PCR reads to CATT. The sample consists of 25,000 to 35,000 gamma-chain clones, around a fifth of them appearing once. Overall study findings and caveats: In the thymus, TRG and TRD repertoires looked highly polyclonal with Gaussian CDR3 lengths.

Antigens for these TCRs are unknown. The sample consisted of Vdelta1+ gamma-delta thymocytes from the thymus. The subset is: FACS-sorted CD3+ TCRalphabeta- TCRVdelta1+ TCRVdelta2- thymocytes. The receptor source for this set is a boy under three years old who had congenital heart surgery.

The rearrangement joins TRGV9 to TRGJ1 or TRGJ2. Germline V gives CDR1 GITISATS, CDR2 ISYDGTV (reference sequence). The CDR3 has 12 residues. V was clipped by 0 bases and J by 11 bases; unmatched bases: 7. CDR3 sequence: CALWEVHWEKLF. The DNA for the CDR3 is TGTGCCTTGTGGGAGGTGCATTGGGAGAAACTCTTT.

This clone showed up just a few times. This chain uses TRGV9 with TRGJ1 or TRGJ2. Trimming took 4 bases from V and 5 from J; bases not matched to a gene: 8. This CDR3 contains 13 residues. The germline gives CDR1 GITISATS, CDR2 ISYDGTV (reference sequence). The CDR3, as DNA: TGTGCCTTGTGGGATCAAAGGGATTATAAGAAACTCTTT. It is translated as CALWDQRDYKKLF.

This clone was counted only a few times. This sequence is one base from a far larger clone and is likely a read error. This rearrangement joins TRGV9 to TRGJ1 or TRGJ2. The CDR3 sequence is 12 residues long. Germline V lookup: CDR1 GITISATS, CDR2 ISYDGTV (reference sequence). The CDR3 loop is CALREDYYKKLF. CDR3 bases: TGTGCCTTGCGGGAGGATTATTATAAGAAACTCTTT.

This clone was counted between two and nine times. The genes are TRGV9 and TRGJ1 or TRGJ2. The CDR3 spans 14 residues. The V segment lost 0 bases and the J segment 3 bases; nucleotides outside the gene matches: 5. Germline values: CDR1 GITISATS, CDR2 ISYDGTV (reference sequence). In DNA, the CDR3 is TGTGCCTTGTGGGAGGTGACGGGTTATTATAAGAAACTCTTT. The encoded protein is CALWEVTGYYKKLF.

This clone turned up a few times. The chain joins TRGV8 to TRGJ1 or TRGJ2. The CDR3 spans 14 residues. Germline V lookup: CDR1 VENAVY, CDR2 YDSYNSRV. With 0 bases clipped from V and 0 bases from J, the junction kept 2 bases outside the gene matches. CDR3 DNA: TGTGCCACCTGGGATAGGGTGAATTATTATAAGAAACTCTTT. It translates to CATWDRVNYYKKLF.

Points on this clone: This sample includes further DNA sequences coding for the same CDR3. This chain connects TRGV5 to TRGJ1 or TRGJ2. J lost 4 bases, V lost 0 bases, and 6 bases had no gene match. This CDR3 is 14 amino acids long. CDR1 is VINAFY and CDR2 is YDVSNSKD in the germline V gene. The DNA for the CDR3 is TGTGCCACCTGGGACAGGCCCCCGTATTATAAGAAACTCTTT. Protein: CATWDRPPYYKKLF.

A remark on this clone: The junction and the germline gene differ at one end; a read error may be behind it. This sequence joins TRGV8 and TRGJP1. CDR1 and CDR2 (germline): VENAVY, YDSYNSRV. This CDR3 contains 14 residues. CDR3 sequence reads: CAAWANTTGWFKIF. DNA for the CDR3: TGTGCCGCCTGGGCGAATACCACTGGTTGGTTCAAGATATTT.

This clone was counted a few times. This clone may be a read error of a much larger clone one base away. The chain employs TRGV9 and TRGJ1 or TRGJ2. Trimming removed 0 bases from V and 5 bases from J; junction bases left unmatched: 4. The CDR3 is 13 residues long. Germline-derived CDR1 and CDR2 are GITISATS and ISYDGTV (reference sequence). CDR3 in amino acids: CALWEVQHYKKLF. The CDR3 DNA sequence: TGTGCCTTGTGGGAGGTGCAACATTATAAGAAACTCTTT.